Listed here are 15 T cell receptor beta chains from one sample, sequenced in a study of T-cell memory formation after mild COVID-19. TCRdb recomputed calls from the 5' RACE reads with MiXCR, one row per CDR3 protein. This table has 210,000 or so distinct CDR3 sequences, more than 9% appearing once. Specimen: PBMCs or a T cell subset sorted from them (not recorded which). These receptors all stem from a man younger than 30 who had mild COVID-19 (a few samples of this study predate the infection). Cell type and time point are not known.

A few counts support this clonotype. The rearrangement uses TRBV27 and TRBJ2-5; TRBD2 matches 8 bases. The germline gives CDR1 MNHEY, CDR2 SMNVEV (reference sequence). The V and J ends lost 5 bases and 5 bases, in that order; junction bases with no gene match: 13. The CDR3 contains 16 residues. The CDR3 DNA reads as TGTGCCAGCAGTCGGGGGGGGGGCCGGGCAAGGGAGACCCAGTACTTC. The encoded protein is CASSRGGGRARETQYF.

J is TRBJ1-6 and V is TRBV25-1; D gene unclear. V lost 3 bases, J lost 11 bases, and 11 bases lay in between. CDR3 size: 13 residues. Germline V CDR1 and CDR2: MGHDK, SYGVNS. The CDR3 sequence is CASSDPGLAPLHF. The CDR3 bases are TGTGCCAGCAGTGACCCGGGTTTGGCACCCCTCCACTTT.

This clonotype was counted at least ten times. J is TRBJ2-2 and V is TRBV7-7; D is uncertain. From germline, CDR1 is SSHAT and CDR2 FNYEAQ (reference sequence). The length of the CDR3 is 14 residues. The V and J ends lost 5 bases and 6 bases respectively, with 13 bases between them. CDR3 region: CASSPEPYAGELFF. The CDR3 nucleotides read TGTGCCAGCAGCCCCGAGCCCTACGCCGGGGAGCTGTTTTTT.

The V call is TRBV19, the J call TRBJ2-5, with D perhaps TRBD1 or TRBD2 (6 bases each). The germline V and J ends were trimmed by 5 bases and 5 bases, with 18 bases remaining between them. The CDR3 runs 15 residues. Germline lookup yields CDR1 LNHDA and CDR2 SQIVND (reference sequence). This CDR3 is CASSRWGAPQETQYF. In DNA, the CDR3 is TGTGCCAGTAGTCGTTGGGGGGCCCCCCAGGAGACCCAGTACTTC.

This clonotype has more than one count but fewer than ten. The rearrangement joins TRBV7-9 to TRBJ2-3; maybe TRBD1 (5 bases). This CDR3 spans 14 amino acids. V was shortened by 1 base and J by 4 bases, with 9 bases between the two germline ends. Germline values: CDR1 SEHNR, CDR2 FQNEAQ (reference sequence). The CDR3 loop is CASSLDTGSDTQYF. The CDR3 DNA reads as TGTGCCAGCAGCTTAGATACAGGTTCAGATACGCAGTATTTT.

This chain connects TRBV11-2 to TRBJ1-1; the match to TRBD1 covers 7 bases. The CDR3 has 15 residues. V shed 1 base, J shed 1 base, and the junction held 3 bases outside the gene matches. Germline assignment: CDR1 SGHAT and CDR2 FQNNGV. The CDR3 loop reads CASSLVQGTNTEAFF. In DNA, the CDR3 is TGTGCCAGCAGCTTAGTACAGGGGACGAACACTGAAGCTTTCTTT.

The J gene is TRBJ1-5, the V gene TRBV20-1; 9 bases map to TRBD1. The CDR3 totals 16 residues. V lost 6 bases, J lost 6 bases, and 15 bases stayed unmatched. Germline V CDR1 and CDR2: DFQATT, SNEGSKA (reference sequence). The CDR3 sequence: CSAINPGQGRSQPQHF. CDR3 in DNA: TGCAGTGCCATAAACCCGGGACAGGGAAGGAGTCAGCCCCAGCATTTT.

This sequence joins TRBV4-1 and TRBJ2-7, with TRBD1 as a possible D gene (6 bases). The V end was cut by 8 bases, the J end by 3 bases, with 14 bases between. The CDR3 totals 13 residues. CDR1 is MGHRA and CDR2 is YSYEKL in the germline V gene. CDR3: CASCNRADYEQYF. The CDR3 DNA is TGCGCCAGCTGTAACAGGGCGGACTACGAGCAGTACTTC.

The sample holds a few counts of this clonotype. The rearrangement links TRBV15 to TRBJ1-2; D remains ambiguous. With 0 bases removed from V and 10 bases from J, the gap between germline ends came to 12 bases. The CDR3 is made up of 13 amino acids. Germline CDR1 LNHNV, CDR2 YYDKDF (reference sequence). DNA of the CDR3: TGTGCCACCAGCAGAGATCTTCGGCAGTCCTACACCTTC. This encodes CATSRDLRQSYTF.

This clonotype came up a few times. CDR3 amino acids: CATSRGGDNTEAFF. The CDR3 DNA reads as TGTGCCACCAGCAGAGGCGGGGACAACACTGAAGCTTTCTTT. The chain carries TRBV15 and TRBJ1-1; D might be TRBD1 (5 bases). The V gene's germline CDR1 is LNHNV and CDR2 YYDKDF (reference sequence). The V end lost 1 base, the J end lost 2 bases, and 8 bases lay between the germline ends. The CDR3 loop spans 14 amino acids.

The chain has TRBV20-1 and TRBJ2-3; D not resolved. Germline V CDR1 and CDR2: DFQATT, SNEGSKA (reference sequence). V dropped 2 bases and J dropped 11 bases, with 20 bases sitting between them. The CDR3 consists of 14 residues. The CDR3 DNA follows: TGCAGTGCTAGACCCCCTGCCGCGCGCGAAGGGCAGTATTTT. It encodes CSARPPAAREGQYF.

The table lists this clonotype with a few counts. The chain is built from TRBV7-2 and TRBJ1-2; weak D call: TRBD1 (5 bases). This CDR3 is built from 14 residues. Germline lookup yields CDR1 SGHTA and CDR2 FQGNSA. Trimming left V 4 bases short and J 3 bases short, with 12 bases between. CDR3 DNA sequence: TGTGCCAGCAGCTCAGGGTACGAGGACTATGGCTACACCTTC. Protein sequence: CASSSGYEDYGYTF.

This clonotype has a handful of counts. The chain carries TRBV2 and TRBJ1-5, with D possibly matching TRBD1 (5 bases). The CDR3 totals 15 residues. Deletions cut 6 bases from V and 0 bases from J, with 12 bases between. Germline V gene sequence: CDR1 SNHLY, CDR2 FYNNEI. CDR3: CASRPAGPSNQPQHF. CDR3 bases: TGTGCCAGCAGGCCGGCAGGGCCTAGCAATCAGCCCCAGCATTTT.

In its sample, this clonotype was seen a few times. This chain uses TRBV29-1 with TRBJ2-3, with 8 nucleotides matching TRBD2. This CDR3 region has 14 residues. CDR1 and CDR2 from the germline V gene are SQVTM and ANQGSEA. V lost 4 bases, J lost 2 bases, and 5 bases stayed unmatched. The CDR3, as DNA: TGCAGCGTTGCCGCGGGGGGCACCACAGATACGCAGTATTTT. It translates to CSVAAGGTTDTQYF.

This clonotype was detected a few times. The V gene is TRBV7-2, the J gene TRBJ2-3; D gene unclear. The CDR3 spans 13 residues. Germline-derived CDR1 and CDR2 are SGHTA and FQGNSA. The V gene lost 5 bases and the J gene lost 5 bases, with 11 bases spanning the gap. The CDR3 sequence: CASSPMGVDTQYF. CDR3 nucleotide sequence: TGTGCCAGCAGCCCCATGGGTGTAGATACGCAGTATTTT.